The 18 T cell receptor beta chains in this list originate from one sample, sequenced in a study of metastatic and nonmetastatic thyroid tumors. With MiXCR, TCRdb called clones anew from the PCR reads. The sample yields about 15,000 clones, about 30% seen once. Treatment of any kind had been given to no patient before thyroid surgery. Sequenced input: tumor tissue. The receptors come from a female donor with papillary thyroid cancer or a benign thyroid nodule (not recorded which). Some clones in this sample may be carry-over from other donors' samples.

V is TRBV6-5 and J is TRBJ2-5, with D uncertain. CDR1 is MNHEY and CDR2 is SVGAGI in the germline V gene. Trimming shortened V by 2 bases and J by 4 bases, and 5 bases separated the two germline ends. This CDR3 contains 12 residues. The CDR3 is CASSYLTETQYF. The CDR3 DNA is TGTGCCAGCAGTTACCTTACAGAGACCCAGTACTTC.

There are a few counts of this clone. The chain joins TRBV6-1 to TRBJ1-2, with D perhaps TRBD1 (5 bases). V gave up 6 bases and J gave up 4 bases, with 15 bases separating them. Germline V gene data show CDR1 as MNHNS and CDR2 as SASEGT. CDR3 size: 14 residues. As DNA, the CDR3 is TGTGCCAGCAGCCCAAGGACGGGGGGCTATGGCTACACCTTC. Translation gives CASSPRTGGYGYTF.

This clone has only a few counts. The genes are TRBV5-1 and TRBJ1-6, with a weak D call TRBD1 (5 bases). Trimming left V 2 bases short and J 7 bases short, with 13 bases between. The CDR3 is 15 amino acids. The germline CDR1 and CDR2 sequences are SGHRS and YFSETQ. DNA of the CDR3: TGCGCCAGCAGCTTAGACGGGGGGAGGAATTCACCCCTCCACTTT. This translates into CASSLDGGRNSPLHF.

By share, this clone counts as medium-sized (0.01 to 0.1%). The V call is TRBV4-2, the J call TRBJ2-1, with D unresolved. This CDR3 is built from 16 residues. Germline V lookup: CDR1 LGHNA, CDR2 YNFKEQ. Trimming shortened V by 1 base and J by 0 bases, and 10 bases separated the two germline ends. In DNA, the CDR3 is TGTGCCAGCAGCCAAGCCCAGGTTAGCTCCTACAATGAGCAGTTCTTC. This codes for CASSQAQVSSYNEQFF.

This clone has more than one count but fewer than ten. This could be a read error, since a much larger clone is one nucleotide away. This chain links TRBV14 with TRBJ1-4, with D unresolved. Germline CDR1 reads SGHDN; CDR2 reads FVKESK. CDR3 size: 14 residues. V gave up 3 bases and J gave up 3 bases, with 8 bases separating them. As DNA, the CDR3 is TGTGCCAGCAGCCAGGGTGGTCCTAATGAAAAACTGTTTTTT. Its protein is CASSQGGPNEKLFF.

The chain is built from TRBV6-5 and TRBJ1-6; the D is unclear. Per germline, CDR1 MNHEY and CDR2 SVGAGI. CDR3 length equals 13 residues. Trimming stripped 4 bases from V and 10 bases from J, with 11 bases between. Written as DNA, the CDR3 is TGTGCCAGCAGTTTCCAGGATTTCTCACCCCTCCACTTT. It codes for CASSFQDFSPLHF.

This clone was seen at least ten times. CDR3 region: CASSLKMTGTSYNEQFF. DNA of the CDR3: TGTGCCAGCAGCCTCAAGATGACCGGGACTAGCTACAATGAGCAGTTCTTC. The chain couples TRBV3-1 to TRBJ2-1; 8 bases fit TRBD2. V dropped 4 bases and J dropped 3; count of bases not matched to a gene: 11. CDR1 is LGHDT and CDR2 is YNNKEL in the germline V gene (reference sequence). CDR3 length: 17 amino acids.

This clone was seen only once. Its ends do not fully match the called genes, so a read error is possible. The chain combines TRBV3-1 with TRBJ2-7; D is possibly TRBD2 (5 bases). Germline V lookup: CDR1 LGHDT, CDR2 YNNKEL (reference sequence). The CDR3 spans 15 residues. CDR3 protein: CASSQSGGVPYVQYF. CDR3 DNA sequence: TGTGCCAGCAGCCAATCCGGAGGAGTTCCCTACGTGCAGTACTTC.

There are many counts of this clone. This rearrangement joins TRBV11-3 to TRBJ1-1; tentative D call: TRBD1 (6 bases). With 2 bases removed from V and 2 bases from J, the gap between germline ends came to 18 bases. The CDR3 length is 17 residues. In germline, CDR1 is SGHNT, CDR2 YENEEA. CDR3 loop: CASSLFRAGAPNTEAFF. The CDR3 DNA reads TGTGCCAGCAGCTTATTCAGGGCAGGGGCTCCAAACACTGAAGCTTTCTTT.

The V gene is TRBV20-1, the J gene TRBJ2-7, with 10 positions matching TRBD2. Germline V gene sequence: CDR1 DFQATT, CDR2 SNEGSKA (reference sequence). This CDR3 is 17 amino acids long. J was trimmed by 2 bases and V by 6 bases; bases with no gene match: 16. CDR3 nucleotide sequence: TGCAGTGCGGGAGGTGGGTTAGCGGGAGGCTCTACCTACGAGCAGTACTTC. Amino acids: CSAGGGLAGGSTYEQYF.

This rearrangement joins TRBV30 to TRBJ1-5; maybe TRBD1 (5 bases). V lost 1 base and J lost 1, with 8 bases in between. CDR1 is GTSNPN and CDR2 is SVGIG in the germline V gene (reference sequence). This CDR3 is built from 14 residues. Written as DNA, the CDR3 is TGTGCCTGGAGTGACAGGATGAGCAATCAGCCCCAGCATTTT. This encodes CAWSDRMSNQPQHF.

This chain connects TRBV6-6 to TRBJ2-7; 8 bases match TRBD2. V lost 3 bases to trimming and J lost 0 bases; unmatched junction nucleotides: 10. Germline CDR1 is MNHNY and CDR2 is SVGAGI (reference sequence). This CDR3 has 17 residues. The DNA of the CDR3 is TGTGCCAGCAGTTATCTAGCGGCTAGCGGGTACTCCTACGAGCAGTACTTC. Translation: CASSYLAASGYSYEQYF.

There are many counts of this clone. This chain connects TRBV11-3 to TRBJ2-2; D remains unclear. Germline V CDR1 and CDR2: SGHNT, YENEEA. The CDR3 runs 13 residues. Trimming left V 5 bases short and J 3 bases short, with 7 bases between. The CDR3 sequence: CASSPRHTGELFF. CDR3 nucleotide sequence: TGTGCCAGCAGCCCGCGGCACACCGGGGAGCTGTTTTTT.

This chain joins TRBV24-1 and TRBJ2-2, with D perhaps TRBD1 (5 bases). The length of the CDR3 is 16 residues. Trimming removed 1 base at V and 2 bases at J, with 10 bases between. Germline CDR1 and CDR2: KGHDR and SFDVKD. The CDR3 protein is CATSDFSDTNTGELFF. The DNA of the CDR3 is TGTGCCACCAGTGATTTCTCGGACACAAACACCGGGGAGCTGTTTTTT.

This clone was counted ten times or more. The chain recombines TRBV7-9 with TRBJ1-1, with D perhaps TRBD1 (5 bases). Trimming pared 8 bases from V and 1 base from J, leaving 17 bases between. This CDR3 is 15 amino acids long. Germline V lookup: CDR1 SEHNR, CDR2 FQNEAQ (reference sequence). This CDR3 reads CASYGGLWGNTEAFF. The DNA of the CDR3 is TGTGCCAGCTATGGGGGACTTTGGGGGAACACTGAAGCTTTCTTT. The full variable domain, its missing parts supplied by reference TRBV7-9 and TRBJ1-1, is DTGVSQNPRHKITKRGQNVTFRCDPISEHNRLYWYRQTLGQGPEFLTYFQNEAQLEKSRLLSDRFSAERPKGSFSTLEIQRTEQGDSAMYLCASYGGLWGNTEAFFGQGTRLTVV.

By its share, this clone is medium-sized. CDR3 sequence reads: CASSGGPGTDSYEQYF. CDR3 nucleotides: TGTGCCAGCAGCGGGGGGCCCGGGACTGACTCCTACGAGCAGTACTTC. The V and J genes are TRBV6-1 and TRBJ2-7; possibly TRBD2 for D (7 bases). The CDR3 is made up of 16 amino acids. V was pared by 6 bases and J by 0 bases, with 18 bases between. Germline loops: CDR1 MNHNS, CDR2 SASEGT.

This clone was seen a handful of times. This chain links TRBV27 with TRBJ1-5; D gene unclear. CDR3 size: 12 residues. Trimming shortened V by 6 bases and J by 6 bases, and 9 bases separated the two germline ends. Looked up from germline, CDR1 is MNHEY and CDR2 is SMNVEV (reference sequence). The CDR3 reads CASSKLGQPQHF. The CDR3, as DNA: TGTGCCAGCAGCAAGCTAGGTCAGCCCCAGCATTTT.

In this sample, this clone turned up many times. CDR3 DNA: TGTGCCACCAGCAAAAGCGGGAATCGTGTCGGGGAGCTGTTTTTT. The encoded protein is CATSKSGNRVGELFF. The chain has TRBV15 and TRBJ2-2, with TRBD2 matching over 7 bases. Trimming at V came to 4 bases and at J to 7 bases, leaving 9 bases not matched to a gene. The CDR3 has 15 amino acids. The germline gives CDR1 LNHNV, CDR2 YYDKDF (reference sequence).